The 11 T cell receptor beta chains below all came from one sample that was sequenced in a study of T cell responses to AZD1222 COVID-19 vaccine. Here immunoSEQ multiplex PCR was the method, and the copy in TCRdb shows in-frame clones only, minus some. The sample lists under 200,000 clones, just over 90% seen once, with about 3.9% in the top ten. The specimen comprised peripheral blood, sampled on day 0 of AZD1222 vaccination. These receptors came from an adult in good health.

The chain has TRBV4-2 and TRBJ1-5; a possible D gene is TRBD1 (6 bases). The CDR3 runs 16 residues. V lost 0 bases and J lost 5, with 14 bases in between. CDR1 LGHNA and CDR2 YNFKEQ come from the germline V gene. The CDR3 is CASSQDGGLAYQPQHF. For the CDR3, the DNA is TGTGCCAGCAGCCAAGACGGGGGGCTGGCGTATCAGCCCCAGCATTTT.

This clone appeared a single time. The chain combines TRBV4-1 with TRBJ1-2, with D possibly being TRBD1 (6 bases). CDR3 size: 14 residues. Per germline, CDR1 MGHRA and CDR2 YSYEKL. Deletions cut 1 base from V and 6 bases from J, with 12 bases between. CDR3 protein: CASSQVIRGNGYTF. CDR3 nucleotide sequence: TGCGCCAGCAGCCAAGTTATCAGGGGCAATGGCTACACCTTC.

The DNA for the CDR3 is TGTGCCAGCAGCCCGACCCGCAGGGGACAGCCCCAGCATTTT. The encoded protein is CASSPTRRGQPQHF. The chain combines TRBV7-8 with TRBJ1-5; tentatively, D is TRBD1 (6 bases). CDR1 and CDR2 (germline): SGHVS, FQNEAQ. The CDR3 contains 14 residues. The germline V and J ends were trimmed by 5 bases and 7 bases, with 15 bases remaining between them. The whole variable domain, remainder taken from reference TRBV7-8 and TRBJ1-5, is GAGVSQSPRYKVAKRGQDVALRCDPISGHVSLFWYQQALGQGPEFLTYFQNEAQLDKSGLPSDRFFAERPEGSVSTLKIQRTQQEDSAVYLCASSPTRRGQPQHFGDGTRLSIL.

The chain is built from TRBV10-3 and TRBJ2-1; 8 nucleotides align to TRBD2. Germline values: CDR1 ENHRY, CDR2 SYGVKD. The junction had 12 bases not matched to a gene; V was cut back by 8 bases and J by 12 bases. The CDR3 is 13 amino acids. The chain's CDR3 is CAIGAGDPRGQFF. As DNA, the CDR3 is TGTGCCATCGGAGCGGGGGACCCTCGTGGGCAGTTCTTC.

This clone was picked up a small number of times. The chain has TRBV7-6 and TRBJ1-2; D is possibly TRBD1 (5 bases). The germline gives CDR1 SGHVS, CDR2 FNYEAQ. The CDR3 runs to 16 residues. V shed 2 bases and J shed 4 bases, with 17 bases lying between them. CDR3 DNA sequence: TGTGCCAGCAGCTTAACCGAGCAGGGAGGCGGCTATGGCTACACCTTC. Translating gives CASSLTEQGGGYGYTF.

The V gene is TRBV7-9, the J gene TRBJ1-2; 7 bases line up with TRBD1. The germline gives CDR1 SEHNR, CDR2 FQNEAQ (reference sequence). With V trimmed by 1 base and J by 8 bases, 7 bases remained unmatched. The CDR3 is 14 amino acids. This chain's CDR3 is CASSLVSGQEGYTF. CDR3 bases: TGTGCCAGCAGCTTAGTCTCCGGACAGGAAGGCTACACCTTC.

The rearrangement joins TRBV7-9 to TRBJ1-1; 9 bases line up with TRBD1. Germline V gives CDR1 SEHNR, CDR2 FQNEAQ (reference sequence). The trim removed 3 bases at V and 11 bases at J, leaving 7 bases unmatched. This CDR3 contains 13 residues. The CDR3 sequence: CASSLDRGDRAFF. In nucleotides, the CDR3 is TGTGCCAGCAGCTTGGACAGGGGCGATAGGGCTTTCTTT.

This clone appeared once. This rearrangement joins TRBV27 to TRBJ1-1, with D unclear. This CDR3 region has 14 residues. The V gene's germline CDR1 is MNHEY and CDR2 SMNVEV (reference sequence). V dropped 6 bases and J dropped 0 bases, with 11 bases sitting between them. CDR3 amino acids: CASSPLLLNTEAFF. As DNA, the CDR3 is TGTGCCAGCAGCCCCCTCCTATTGAACACTGAAGCTTTCTTT.

This clone was counted between two and nine times. The rearrangement links TRBV3-1 (or the pseudogene TRBV3-2) to TRBJ2-3; 7 bases map to TRBD2. This CDR3 has 15 residues. Germline V gene sequence: CDR1 LGHDT, CDR2 YNNKEL (reference sequence). V gave up 4 bases and J gave up 3 bases; unmatched junction bases: 7. The DNA for the CDR3 is TGTGCCAGCAGCCTGCGGGGGATCGGGACAGATACGCAGTATTTT. This sequence encodes CASSLRGIGTDTQYF.

This chain uses TRBV27 with TRBJ1-1, with a possible D match to TRBD1 (5 bases). The CDR3 length is 16 residues. The V end lost 5 bases, the J end lost 0 bases, and 16 bases lay between the germline ends. The germline gives CDR1 MNHEY, CDR2 SMNVEV (reference sequence). As DNA, the CDR3 is TGTGCCAGCAGTGCCCGGCAGGGTATCATGAACACTGAAGCTTTCTTT. This translates into CASSARQGIMNTEAFF.

This chain connects TRBV14 to TRBJ2-7; D is ambiguous. Trimming took 1 base from V and 5 from J, leaving 6 bases between them. This CDR3 comprises 12 residues. Germline V CDR1 and CDR2: SGHDN, FVKESK. CDR3 loop: CASSQGYHEQYF. The DNA for the CDR3 is TGTGCCAGCAGCCAAGGATATCACGAGCAGTACTTC.